This T cell receptor (beta chain) was found in a study of shared clonotypes between healthy human individuals. Study-wide findings and caveats: When compared with the clonotypes that were shared by all four sorted-subset donors, the non-shared clonotypes turned out to have lower generation probabilities.

In the case of this clone: Its antigen is unknown. The sample contains more than one DNA sequence encoding this CDR3.

Losses at the gene ends were 3 bases for V and 1 base for J; bases not matched to a gene: 2. CDR1 KGHSH and CDR2 LQKENI come from the germline V gene. This CDR3 spans 15 amino acids. On sorted subsets, replicate PCRs used 200 to 250 ng DNA, or tens of thousands of T cell genomes. Methods used by the authors: ImmunoSEQ output lacked quality scores and full-length reads, limiting matched filtering. TCRdb's table, derived via immunoSEQ multiplex PCR, lists solely in-frame clones and lacks some. That table is the source of V, J and clone size, and D and trimming were worked out from the DNA. The profile shows 2.5 million or so clones, just over 90% of them singletons.

Sequenced material: naive CD4+ T cells sorted from blood. Subset defined: CD45RA+ positively selected. This chain links TRBV18 with TRBJ2-3; the match to TRBD1 covers 9 bases. The receptor's source is a man younger than 35 in good health. CDR3 protein: CASSPGQGGTDTQYF. Written as DNA, the CDR3 is TGTGCCAGCTCACCGGGACAGGGAGGCACAGATACGCAGTATTTT.